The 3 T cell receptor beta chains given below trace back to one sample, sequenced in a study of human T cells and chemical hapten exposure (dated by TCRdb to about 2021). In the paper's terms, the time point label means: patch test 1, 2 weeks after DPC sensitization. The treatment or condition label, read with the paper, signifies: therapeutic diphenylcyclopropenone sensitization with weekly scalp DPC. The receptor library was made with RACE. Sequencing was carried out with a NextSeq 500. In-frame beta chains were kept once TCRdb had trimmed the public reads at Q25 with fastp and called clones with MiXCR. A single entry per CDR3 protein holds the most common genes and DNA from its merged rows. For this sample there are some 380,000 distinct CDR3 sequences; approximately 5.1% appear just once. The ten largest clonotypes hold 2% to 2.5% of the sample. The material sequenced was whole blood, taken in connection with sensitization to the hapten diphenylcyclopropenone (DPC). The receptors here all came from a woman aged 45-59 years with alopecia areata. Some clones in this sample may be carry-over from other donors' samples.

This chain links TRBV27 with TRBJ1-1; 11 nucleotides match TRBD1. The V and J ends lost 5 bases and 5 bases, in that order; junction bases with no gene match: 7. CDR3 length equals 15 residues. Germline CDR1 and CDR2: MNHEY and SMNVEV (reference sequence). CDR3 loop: CASSPLDRGQTEAFF. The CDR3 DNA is TGTGCCAGCAGTCCCTTGGACAGGGGGCAGACTGAAGCTTTCTTT.

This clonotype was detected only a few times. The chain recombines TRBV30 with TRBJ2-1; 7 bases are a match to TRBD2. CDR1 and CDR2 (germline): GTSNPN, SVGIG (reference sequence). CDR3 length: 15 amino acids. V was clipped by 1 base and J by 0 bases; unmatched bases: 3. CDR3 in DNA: TGTGCCTGGAGTGGGCGGGAGAGCTCCTACAATGAGCAGTTCTTC. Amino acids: CAWSGRESSYNEQFF.

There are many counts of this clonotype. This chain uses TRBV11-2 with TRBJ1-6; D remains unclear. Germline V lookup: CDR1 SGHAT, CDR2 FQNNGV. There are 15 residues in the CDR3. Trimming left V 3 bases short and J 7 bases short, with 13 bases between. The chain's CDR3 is CASSFARATNSPLHF. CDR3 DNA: TGTGCCAGCAGCTTCGCGAGGGCCACGAATTCACCCCTCCACTTT.